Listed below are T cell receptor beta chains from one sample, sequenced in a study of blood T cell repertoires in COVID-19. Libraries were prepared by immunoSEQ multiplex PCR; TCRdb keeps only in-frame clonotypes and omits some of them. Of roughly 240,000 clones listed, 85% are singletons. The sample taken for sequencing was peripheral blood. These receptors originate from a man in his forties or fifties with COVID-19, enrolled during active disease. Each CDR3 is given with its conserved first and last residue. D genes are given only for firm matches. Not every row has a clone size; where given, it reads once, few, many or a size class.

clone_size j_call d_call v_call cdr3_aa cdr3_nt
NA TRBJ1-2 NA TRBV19 CASSIGLSRSSTYGYTF TGTGCCAGTAGTATAGGACTATCCCGAAGTAGCACCTATGGCTACACCTTC
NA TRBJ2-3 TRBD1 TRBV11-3 CASSKSGTGGADTQYF TGTGCCAGCAGCAAGTCCGGGACAGGGGGCGCAGATACGCAGTATTTT
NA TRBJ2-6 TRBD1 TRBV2 CATRGLGQGDSGANVLTF TGTGCCACCAGGGGGTTAGGACAGGGGGACTCTGGGGCCAACGTCCTGACTTTC
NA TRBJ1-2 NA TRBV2 CASTKQMNYGYTF TGTGCCAGCACCAAACAGATGAACTATGGCTACACCTTC
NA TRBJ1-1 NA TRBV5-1 CASSYGFRRVAFF TGCGCCAGCAGCTACGGGTTTCGGAGAGTAGCTTTCTTT
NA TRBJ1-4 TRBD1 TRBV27 CASSLLGTGGVEKLFF TGTGCCAGCAGTTTACTCGGGACAGGGGGGGTTGAAAAACTGTTTTTT
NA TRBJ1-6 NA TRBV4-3 CASSQDPGKNSPLHF TGCGCCAGCAGCCAAGATCCAGGAAAGAATTCACCCCTCCACTTT
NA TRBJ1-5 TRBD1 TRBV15 CATQPTGLGQPQHF TGTGCCACCCAACCGACAGGGCTGGGTCAGCCCCAGCATTTT
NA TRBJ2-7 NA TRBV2 CASSEWWAPEQYF TGTGCCAGCAGTGAATGGTGGGCTCCCGAGCAGTACTTC
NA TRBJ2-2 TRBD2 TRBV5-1 CASSRGTSGGPNTGELFF TGCGCCAGCAGCAGAGGGACTAGCGGGGGCCCGAACACCGGGGAGCTGTTTTTT
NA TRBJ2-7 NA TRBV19 CASSRGATYEQYF TGTGCCAGTAGTCGCGGCGCTACCTACGAGCAGTACTTC
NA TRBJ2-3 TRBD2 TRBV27 CASRGTSGLPDTQYF TGTGCCAGCAGAGGAACTAGCGGGTTGCCAGATACGCAGTATTTT
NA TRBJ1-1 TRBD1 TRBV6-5 CASRPGQGRTEAFF TGTGCCAGCAGACCAGGACAGGGGAGGACTGAAGCTTTCTTT
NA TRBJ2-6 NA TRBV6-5 CASSLRDTQNVLTF TGTGCCAGCAGTCTCCGGGACACTCAGAACGTCCTGACTTTC
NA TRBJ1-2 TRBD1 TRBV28 CASSVGTGGNYGYTF TGTGCCAGCAGCGTCGGGACAGGGGGTAACTATGGCTACACCTTC
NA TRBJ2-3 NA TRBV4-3 CASSQDGGLYTDTQYF TGCGCCAGCAGCCAAGATGGGGGGTTATACACAGATACGCAGTATTTT
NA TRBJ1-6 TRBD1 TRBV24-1 CATSDSRDRGRRHSPLHF TGTGCCACCAGTGATTCTCGGGACAGGGGGCGCCGGCATTCACCCCTCCACTTT
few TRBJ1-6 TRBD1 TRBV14 CASSPTGVHNSPLHF TGTGCCAGCAGCCCGACAGGGGTCCATAATTCACCCCTCCACTTT
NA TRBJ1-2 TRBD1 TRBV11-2 CASSQSATGVGYTF TGTGCCAGCAGCCAGTCGGCGACAGGGGTTGGCTACACCTTC
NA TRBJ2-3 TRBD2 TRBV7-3 CASSRLAGSTDTQYF TGTGCCAGCAGCCGACTAGCGGGGAGCACAGATACGCAGTATTTT
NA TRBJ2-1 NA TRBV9 CASSVDHRLNEQFF TGTGCCAGCAGCGTAGACCATAGACTCAATGAGCAGTTCTTC
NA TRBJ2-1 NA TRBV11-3 CASSSGQYNEQFF TGTGCCAGCAGCTCCGGACAATACAATGAGCAGTTCTTC
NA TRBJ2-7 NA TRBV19 CASGPVGANYEQYF TGTGCCAGTGGACCGGTGGGGGCGAACTACGAGCAGTACTTC
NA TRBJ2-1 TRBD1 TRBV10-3 CAISKEPGQGEGGQFF TGTGCCATCAGCAAAGAACCGGGACAGGGGGAAGGAGGGCAGTTCTTC
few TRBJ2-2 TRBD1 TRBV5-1 CASSLGTGGNTGELFF TGCGCCAGCAGCTTGGGGACAGGGGGGAACACCGGGGAGCTGTTTTTT
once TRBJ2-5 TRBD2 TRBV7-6 CASSLGLLAGASGETQYF TGTGCCAGCAGCTTAGGGTTGCTAGCGGGGGCCAGTGGGGAGACCCAGTACTTC
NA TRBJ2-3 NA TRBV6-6 CASSYGAGANTDTQYF TGTGCCAGCAGTTACGGCGCAGGGGCCAACACAGATACGCAGTATTTT